The 20 T cell receptor beta chains below all came from one sample that was sequenced in a study of shared clonotypes between healthy human individuals. The method was immunoSEQ multiplex PCR; TCRdb's version includes in-frame clones alone and lacks a portion of them. The sample contains a few hundred thousand clones, less than 85% of which appear only once. Sequenced sample: memory CD4+ T cells sorted from blood. Specified subset: CD45RA-negative fraction. Receptor source: a man between 25 and 39 years old in good health.

Only a few counts were recorded for this clone. This chain connects TRBV29-1 to TRBJ2-4; 7 nucleotides agree with TRBD2. The CDR3 totals 18 residues. Germline V gene lookup returns CDR1 SQVTM and CDR2 ANQGSEA. Unmatched junction bases numbered 11, after V lost 0 bases and J lost 0 bases. The CDR3 DNA reads as TGCAGCGTTGAAGATTGGGGGGGACGAGCCTTAGCCAAAAACATTCAGTACTTC. It is translated as CSVEDWGGRALAKNIQYF.

The J gene is TRBJ1-2, the V gene TRBV28; D is possibly TRBD1 (6 bases). Germline CDR1 MDHEN, CDR2 SYDVKM. The CDR3 length is 14 residues. V shed 11 bases and J shed 5 bases, with 21 bases lying between them. The CDR3 is CAGSGTPGLYGYTF. CDR3 nucleotides: TGTGCCGGTTCCGGGACACCCGGGCTATATGGCTACACCTTC.

CDR3 in DNA: TGCGCCAGCAGCTCTGGCAGGAACATGAACACTGAAGCTTTCTTT. Protein product: CASSSGRNMNTEAFF. The rearrangement links TRBV5-1 to TRBJ1-1; D uncertain. Trimming removed 3 bases at V and 0 bases at J, with 12 bases between. The CDR3 length is 15 residues. Germline CDR1 reads SGHRS; CDR2 reads YFSETQ. The complete variable domain, with remaining parts taken from reference TRBV5-1 and TRBJ1-1, reads KAGVTQTPRYLIKTRGQQVTLSCSPISGHRSVSWYQQTPGQGLQFLFEYFSETQRNKGNFPGRFSGRQFSNSRSEMNVSTLELGDSALYLCASSSGRNMNTEAFFGQGTRLTVV.

This chain uses TRBV6-5 with TRBJ1-1; no definite D call. Trimming shortened V by 10 bases and J by 4 bases, and 13 bases separated the two germline ends. Germline CDR1 is MNHEY and CDR2 is SVGAGI. This CDR3 has 12 amino acids. The CDR3 nucleotides are TGTGCCACCATCTCAGCCGGCACTGAAGCTTTCTTT. The encoded protein is CATISAGTEAFF.

This clone has a count of ten or more. The genes are TRBV10-1 and TRBJ2-1, with D unclear. Germline CDR1 reads WNHNN; CDR2 reads SYGVQD (reference sequence). V was pared by 2 bases and J by 12 bases, with 14 bases between. The CDR3 is made up of 13 amino acids. CDR3 sequence reads: CASSEPRVKGQFF. The CDR3 DNA is TGCGCCAGCAGTGAGCCGCGAGTGAAGGGGCAGTTCTTC.

The J gene is TRBJ1-2, the V gene TRBV18; the D is unclear. The V gene lost 9 bases and the J gene lost 1 base, with 9 bases spanning the gap. CDR3 length: 12 residues. Germline CDR1 is KGHSH and CDR2 is LQKENI. The CDR3 nucleotides are TGTGCCAGTACAGACAATAACTATGGCTACACCTTC. Encoded protein: CASTDNNYGYTF.

Many counts were recorded for this clone. V usage is TRBV10-1 and J usage is TRBJ1-1, with D tentatively TRBD1 (6 bases). Looked up from germline, CDR1 is WNHNN and CDR2 is SYGVQD (reference sequence). The CDR3 is 12 residues long. Trimming left V 3 bases short and J 11 bases short, with 13 bases between. The CDR3 coding sequence is TGCGCCAGCAGTGACCGGGGGCTTTCGGCTTTCTTT. Translated, it gives CASSDRGLSAFF.

The chain joins TRBV9 to TRBJ2-7; TRBD1 matches at 7 bases. V lost 4 bases, J lost 6 bases, and 16 bases stayed unmatched. Germline CDR1 is SGDLS and CDR2 is YYNGEE. The length of the CDR3 is 16 residues. CDR3 residues: CASSSGGTGARREQYF. Written as DNA, the CDR3 is TGTGCCAGCAGCTCGGGTGGCACAGGGGCCAGGCGCGAGCAGTACTTC.

For this clone: The sample carries other DNA sequences with the same CDR3. The genes are TRBV30 and TRBJ1-5; TRBD1 might be the D (5 bases). V was trimmed by 0 bases and J by 0 bases, leaving 9 bases between them. Per the germline V gene, CDR1 is GTSNPN and CDR2 is SVGIG (reference sequence). CDR3 size: 15 residues. The CDR3 loop reads CAWSVGGASNQPQHF. The CDR3 DNA follows: TGTGCCTGGAGTGTTGGAGGGGCTAGCAATCAGCCCCAGCATTTT.

J is TRBJ2-1 and V is TRBV28; 12 bases match TRBD2. The CDR3 has 16 residues. Trimming took 5 bases from V and 2 from J; bases not matched to a gene: 4. Germline V lookup: CDR1 MDHEN, CDR2 SYDVKM. The chain's CDR3 is CASSRGLAGTYNEQFF. CDR3 DNA: TGTGCCAGCAGTCGAGGACTAGCGGGAACCTACAATGAGCAGTTCTTC.

J is TRBJ2-7 and V is TRBV7-6; perhaps TRBD2 as D (7 bases). V lost 1 base and J lost 7, with 11 bases in between. This CDR3 has 13 residues. Germline CDR1 is SGHVS and CDR2 is FNYEAQ. The CDR3 DNA is TGTGCCAGCAGCTTAGTAGGGGGGGAGGAGCAGTACTTC. This gives the protein CASSLVGGEEQYF.

The chain carries TRBV6-8 and TRBJ1-2; no definite D call. This CDR3 is built from 23 residues. Looked up from germline, CDR1 is MNHGY and CDR2 is SAAAGT. V was pared by 4 bases and J by 4 bases, with 40 bases between. Here the CDR3 reads CASSCLRRSRKTYGSRKTYGYTF. CDR3 DNA: TGTGCCAGCAGTTGCTTACGACGCTCTAGAAAGACCTATGGCTCTAGAAAGACCTATGGCTACACCTTC.

This clone was seen a few times. The chain combines TRBV6-6 with TRBJ1-2; TRBD1 is a possible D gene (5 bases). CDR1 is MNHNY, CDR2 SVGAGI, per germline (reference sequence). CDR3 length: 15 amino acids. Trimming took off 0 bases at V and 6 bases at J, with 14 bases between the two ends. The CDR3 region is CASSYSQGLSDGYTF. The CDR3 DNA follows: TGTGCCAGCAGTTACTCCCAGGGCCTAAGTGATGGCTACACCTTC.

This chain links TRBV15 with TRBJ2-7; no definite D call. The CDR3 runs 13 residues. Trimming pared 1 base from V and 5 bases from J, leaving 9 bases between. Germline loops: CDR1 LNHNV, CDR2 YYDKDF (reference sequence). CDR3 protein: CATSRGTGDEQYF. In nucleotides, the CDR3 is TGTGCCACCAGCAGAGGAACGGGCGACGAGCAGTACTTC.

V usage is TRBV2 and J usage is TRBJ2-7; D is unresolved. Germline CDR1 is SNHLY and CDR2 is FYNNEI. The ends were cut back, 7 bases at V and 3 bases at J, with 13 bases in the middle. The length of the CDR3 is 13 residues. In DNA, the CDR3 is TGTGCCAGCAACCTAAACTCGCGCTACGAGCAGTACTTC. It encodes CASNLNSRYEQYF. Full variable domain (outside the CDR3, taken from reference TRBV2 and TRBJ2-7): EPEVTQTPSHQVTQMGQEVILRCVPISNHLYFYWYRQILGQKVEFLVSFYNNEISEKSEIFDDQFSVERPDGSNFTLKIRSTKLEDSAMYFCASNLNSRYEQYFGPGTRLTVT.

The chain is built from TRBV27 and TRBJ2-7, with D possibly being TRBD2 (6 bases). This CDR3 spans 14 amino acids. The ends were cut back, 5 bases at V and 4 bases at J, with 15 bases in the middle. The germline V gene encodes CDR1 MNHEY and CDR2 SMNVEV (reference sequence). CDR3: CASSRRLELYEQYF. CDR3 DNA: TGTGCCAGCAGTCGTCGACTAGAGCTGTACGAGCAGTACTTC.

This sequence joins TRBV13 and TRBJ2-1; maybe TRBD2 (6 bases). This CDR3 comprises 14 residues. The germline V gene has CDR1 PRHDT and CDR2 FYEKMQ (reference sequence). The germline V and J ends were trimmed by 1 base and 8 bases, with 12 bases remaining between them. CDR3 sequence reads: CASSLAGRIHEQFF. Here the CDR3 DNA reads TGTGCCAGCAGCTTAGCCGGGAGAATCCATGAGCAGTTCTTC.

The CDR3 loop is CASSSSGTYGYTF. The CDR3 nucleotides read TGTGCCAGCAGTTCATCAGGGACCTATGGCTACACCTTC. The chain uses TRBV28 and TRBJ1-2, with a possible D match to TRBD1 (5 bases). With 4 bases removed from V and 4 bases from J, the gap between germline ends came to 10 bases. This CDR3 spans 13 amino acids. The germline gives CDR1 MDHEN, CDR2 SYDVKM.

The chain has TRBV6-1 and TRBJ1-4, with D unresolved. Looked up from germline, CDR1 is MNHNS and CDR2 is SASEGT. V was shortened by 6 bases and J by 0 bases, with 11 bases between the two germline ends. The CDR3 is 15 residues long. The CDR3 bases are TGTGCCAGCAGCCATCTCGGGGCAACTAATGAAAAACTGTTTTTT. Its protein is CASSHLGATNEKLFF.

The chain's CDR3 is CASSPRVGPKGFYNEQFF. Here the CDR3 DNA reads TGTGCCAGCAGCCCCCGCGTGGGGCCGAAGGGGTTTTACAATGAGCAGTTCTTC. The chain couples TRBV7-9 to TRBJ2-1; a possible D gene is TRBD1 (5 bases). Between the trimmed V and J ends, which lost 5 bases and 4 bases, there was a span of 24 bases. Looked up from germline, CDR1 is SEHNR and CDR2 is FQNEAQ (reference sequence). This CDR3 has 18 residues.